The rows below give T cell receptor beta chains drawn from one sample of a study of blood T cells in healthy people across ages. MiXCR, applied by TCRdb to the 5' RACE reads, yields one record per CDR3 protein. The top ten clones hold about 6.3% of a sample with about 1.4 million distinct CDR3 sequences, around 59% of them seen once. Sequenced material: blood. Receptors originate from a man aged 18 to 29 in good health. The CDR3 runs from the conserved cysteine through the conserved F or W. D genes are given only for firm matches. Rows give clone size only sometimes, using once, few, many, or a class for an expanded clone.

TRBV7-8	TRBJ2-7	TRBD1	-	TGTGCCAGCAGCTTAGGCTTGGGGACAGGGAGCTACGAGCAGTACTTC	CASSLGLGTGSYEQYF
TRBV6-2/TRBV6-3	TRBJ1-2	-	-	TGTGCCAGCAGCCGGTCAGATGTCTTTGGCTACACCTTC	CASSRSDVFGYTF
TRBV12-3/TRBV12-4	TRBJ2-2	-	-	-	CASTSWGLGNNEQFF
TRBV29-1	TRBJ2-5	-	few	TGCAGCGTTGACCGAGAGACCCAGTACTTC	CSVDRETQYF
TRBV29-1	TRBJ1-2	-	-	TGCAGCGTTGAAGATCTAGGCGGTAGGCAGTCTTTGGGCTACACCTTC	CSVEDLGGRQSLGYTF
TRBV29-1	TRBJ1-1	TRBD1	-	TGCAGCGTAGCGCCGGGACAGGGAACGGCTGAAGCTTTCTTT	CSVAPGQGTAEAFF
TRBV5-7	TRBJ2-1	TRBD2	-	TGTGCCAGCAGCTCCGTAGGGACTAGCGGGACCAACAATGAGCAGTTCTTC	CASSSVGTSGTNNEQFF
TRBV12-3/TRBV12-4	TRBJ2-3	TRBD1	-	TGTGCCAGCAGGCCGGGACAGAGTTACACAGTGGGGCAGTATTTT	CASRPGQSYTVGQYF
TRBV27	TRBJ2-7	-	few	TGTGCCAGCAGCCGCCCGGGGACGGAGCAGTACTTC	CASSRPGTEQYF
TRBV7-7	TRBJ2-1	TRBD1	-	TGTGCTAGCAGCTTAGACGGGACAGTTAATGAGCAGTTCTTC	CASSLDGTVNEQFF
TRBV10-3	TRBJ1-1	TRBD1	few	TGTGCCACCGCACAGGGGGTGAACACTGAAGCTTTCTTT	CATAQGVNTEAFF
TRBV7-8	TRBJ2-5	-	-	TGTGCCAGCAGCCACGCGGGGAAAGAGACCCAGTACTTC	CASSHAGKETQYF
TRBV7-2	TRBJ2-1	-	-	TGTGCCAGCAGCTTAGTCTTCCCTGAGCAGTTCTTC	CASSLVFPEQFF
TRBV20-1	TRBJ2-7	TRBD1	-	TGCAGTGCTAGACTTAACAGGGGGACAGGAGCCTTTTCCTACGAGCAGTACTTC	CSARLNRGTGAFSYEQYF
TRBV2	TRBJ2-3	-	once	TGTGCCAGCGCGAGGGCCACCAACACAGATACGCAGTATTTT	CASARATNTDTQYF
TRBV5-1	TRBJ2-5	-	-	TGCGCCAGCAGCTCCGCAGGGCGGCCAGAGACCCAGTACTTC	CASSSAGRPETQYF
TRBV4-3	TRBJ1-2	-	-	TGCGCCAGCAGCCAAGATGTTCGGAGTGGAAGTTTCGCCCTCACCTATGGCTACACCTTC	CASSQDVRSGSFALTYGYTF
TRBV29-1	TRBJ1-1	-	-	TGCAGCGTTGCCCCCAGGCTGAACACTGAAGCTTTCTTT	CSVAPRLNTEAFF
TRBV6-5	TRBJ1-2	TRBD1	-	TGTGCCAGCAGTTACTCGACAGGGGGCCTATCCTGGGGCTACACCTTC	CASSYSTGGLSWGYTF
TRBV29-1	TRBJ2-5	TRBD1	-	TGCAGCGTAGGGACAGTGAAAGAGACCCAGTACTTC	CSVGTVKETQYF
TRBV6-2/TRBV6-3	TRBJ2-3	TRBD2	few	TGTGCCAGCAGTTACCGCGGGAGGGCCGGAGATACGCAGTATTTT	CASSYRGRAGDTQYF
TRBV6-5	TRBJ2-2	TRBD2	-	TGTGCCAGCAGTTACGAGGGCGGGGGTACCGGGGAGCTGTTTTTT	CASSYEGGGTGELFF
TRBV29-1	TRBJ1-1	-	few	TGCAGCGTTTCGCGATCGGGGGGCGAATCTGAAGCTTTCTTT	CSVSRSGGESEAFF
TRBV7-2	TRBJ2-7	-	-	TGTGCCAGCAGCTTACTGGGGCCTAAGGAGCAGTACTTC	CASSLLGPKEQYF
TRBV7-2	TRBJ2-3	-	-	TGTGCCAGCAGCTTAACCCAGTACCGCACAGATACGCAGTATTTT	CASSLTQYRTDTQYF
TRBV7-9	TRBJ1-2	TRBD1	-	TGTGCCAGCAGCTCCGAGGCTGGCCGACAGGGCTCGAAGGGAAGCTACACCTTC	CASSSEAGRQGSKGSYTF
TRBV7-2	TRBJ1-6	-	-	TGTGCCAGCAGGATCGAGAGCTCCTATAATTCACCCCTCCACTTT	CASRIESSYNSPLHF
TRBV7-9	TRBJ2-4	-	-	TGTGCCAGCAGCTCGTGGGGCATTCAGTACTTC	CASSSWGIQYF
TRBV6-5	TRBJ1-2	-	-	TGTGCCAGCAGTTACGAGGGAAAGGGCTATGGCTACACCTTC	CASSYEGKGYGYTF
TRBV7-8	TRBJ1-1	TRBD1	-	TGTGCCAGCAGCCCAGGTGCCGGGACAGAGGGGACTGAAGCTTTCTTT	CASSPGAGTEGTEAFF
TRBV6-2/TRBV6-3	TRBJ1-5	-	few	TGTGCCAGCAGCCCGGTACGGAACAATCAGCCCCAGCATTTT	CASSPVRNNQPQHF
TRBV2	TRBJ2-3	-	once	TGTGCCAGCAGTGAGGGGATAGGAGCAAACACAGATACGCAGTATTTT	CASSEGIGANTDTQYF
TRBV12-3/TRBV12-4	TRBJ2-7	TRBD1	few	TGTGCCAGACCTCCCCGGGACAGGGCCTACGAGCAGTACTTC	CARPPRDRAYEQYF
TRBV7-6	TRBJ1-6	-	-	TGTGCCAGCAGCTTACAGGTCAATAATTCACCCCTCCACTTT	CASSLQVNNSPLHF
TRBV6-6	TRBJ1-5	-	-	TGTGCCAGCGGCCCCATCCCTGGGAGCAATCAGCCCCAGCATTTT	CASGPIPGSNQPQHF
TRBV6-6	TRBJ1-1	TRBD1	-	TGTGCCAGCACCGACGTAGGGCAGGGGGTCACTGAAGCTTTCTTT	CASTDVGQGVTEAFF
TRBV6-5	TRBJ2-5	TRBD2	-	TGTGCCAGCAGTTTGACTAGCGGGAGTGATGCTGAGCAGTACTTC	CASSLTSGSDAEQYF
TRBV27	TRBJ2-2	-	-	TGTGCCAGCAGTTTTCGGGAGAATACCGGGGAGCTGTTTTTT	CASSFRENTGELFF
TRBV7-8	TRBJ1-1	TRBD1	-	TGTGCCAGCATACCCGTCCCGGGACAGGGAACGAACACTGAAGCTTTCTTT	CASIPVPGQGTNTEAFF
TRBV6-5	TRBJ2-7	-	-	TGTGCCAGCAGCGCCGGAGGCACAGACTACGAGCAGTACTTC	CASSAGGTDYEQYF
TRBV7-9	TRBJ2-1	TRBD1	-	TGTGCCAGCAGCTTAAGGTCGGGGACAGCATACAATGAGCAGTTCTTC	CASSLRSGTAYNEQFF
TRBV4-3	TRBJ2-1	TRBD2	once	TGCGCCAGCAGCCAAGGACTAGCGATCTACAATGAGCAGTTCTTC	CASSQGLAIYNEQFF
TRBV20-1	TRBJ2-7	TRBD1	once	TGCAGTGCTACAGACAGGGGGCGGGACTACGAGCAGTACTTC	CSATDRGRDYEQYF
TRBV6-2/TRBV6-3	TRBJ2-7	TRBD1	-	TGTGCCAGCAGTGTATTGACAGGGGCCGTCGGCGAGCAGTACTTC	CASSVLTGAVGEQYF
TRBV5-1	TRBJ2-5	-	-	TGCGCCAGCAGCTTGGACCCAAGGAGCCGCGGTGAGCAGTACTTC	CASSLDPRSRGEQYF
TRBV6-5	TRBJ1-1	-	few	TGTGCCAGCAGGCCCCTGACAGGGAACACTGAAGCTTTCTTT	CASRPLTGNTEAFF